A selection of T cell receptor beta chains follows, all from one sample in a study of cytomegalovirus exposure and HLA in healthy donors. The assay was immunoSEQ multiplex PCR, and TCRdb's table has in-frame clones only and misses some. The table has about 73,000 clones, approximately 95% seen once. Sequencing input: PBMCs. All receptors derive from a man between 18 and 29 years old in good health and CMV-seronegative. Both conserved end residues are part of each CDR3. D genes are given only for firm matches. For some rows the clone size is stated as once, few or many, or as a class when expanded; others skip it.

v_gene	d_gene	abundance	j_gene	CDR3nt	CDR3aa
TRBV11-2	.	.	TRBJ2-3	TGTGCCAGCAGCCCTCTGGCAGGGGGCACAGATACGCAGTATTTT	CASSPLAGGTDTQYF
TRBV4-2	.	.	TRBJ2-1	TGTGCCAGCAGCCAAGATGGACAGTCTAACAATGAGCAGTTCTTC	CASSQDGQSNNEQFF
TRBV11-2	.	once	TRBJ2-1	TGTGCCAGCAGCACCCCTCCCGGGGATGAGCAGTTCTTC	CASSTPPGDEQFF
TRBV5-6	.	.	TRBJ2-5	TGTGCCAGCAGCTTGGGGTCCATCCCGGGGACCCAGTACTTC	CASSLGSIPGTQYF
TRBV19	TRBD2	few	TRBJ2-2	TGTGCCAGTAGTGAGCTAGCGGGGGGCATGGACGGGGAGCTGTTTTTT	CASSELAGGMDGELFF
TRBV5-8	TRBD2	.	TRBJ2-7	TGTGCCAGCAGTAGAACTAGCGGGGGGGCCTACGAGCAGTACTTC	CASSRTSGGAYEQYF
TRBV4-1	TRBD1	.	TRBJ2-6	TGCGCCAGCCGAAACGACAGGGACCGCACGGGGGCCAACGTCCTGACTTTC	CASRNDRDRTGANVLTF
TRBV9	.	.	TRBJ1-2	TGTGCCAGCAGCGTAGGGGGAGAGATCGGTGGCTACACCTTC	CASSVGGEIGGYTF
TRBV9	TRBD2	.	TRBJ2-1	TGTGCCAGCAGCGGACCCCAACGGGGACTAGCGGGGCACAATGAGCAGTTCTTC	CASSGPQRGLAGHNEQFF
TRBV6-5	.	.	TRBJ1-2	TGTGCCAGCAGTTACTCTAACAGATACTATGGCTACACCTTC	CASSYSNRYYGYTF
TRBV10-1	.	.	TRBJ2-2	TGCGCCAGCAGCCACAGGACGGCCACCGGGGAGCTGTTTTTT	CASSHRTATGELFF
TRBV7-3	.	.	TRBJ1-1	TGTGCCAGCAGCTTAGGGCCCCCGAACACTGAAGCTTTCTTT	CASSLGPPNTEAFF
TRBV4-2	.	.	TRBJ1-1	TGTGCCAGCAGCCAAGCCAGGGCATCTCTTGAAGCTTTCTTT	CASSQARASLEAFF
TRBV20-1	.	few	TRBJ1-5	TGCAGTGCCGGTCAGCCCCAGCATTTT	CSAGQPQHF
TRBV19	.	.	TRBJ2-5	TGTGCCAGTAGTAAATGGGGCGTCGAACAAGAGACCCAGTACTTC	CASSKWGVEQETQYF
TRBV27	TRBD1	.	TRBJ1-4	TGTGCCAGCAGTTTAATGAACAGGGGGCGCGTCGGAAATGAAAAACTGTTTTTT	CASSLMNRGRVGNEKLFF
TRBV5-1	TRBD2	.	TRBJ2-5	TGCGCCAGCAGCCCCTTCACTAGCGGGGGAGCTCAAGAGACCCAGTACTTC	CASSPFTSGGAQETQYF
TRBV18	.	.	TRBJ2-7	TGTGCCAGCTCACGTACAAGCTCCTACGAGCAGTACTTC	CASSRTSSYEQYF
TRBV5-1	.	.	TRBJ2-7	TGCGCCAGCACCTGGAGTAAACGGGACACGACCTACGAGCAGTACTTC	CASTWSKRDTTYEQYF
TRBV2	TRBD1	few	TRBJ1-2	TGTGCCAGCAGTTTGGAGGACAGGGGCTATGGCTACACCTTC	CASSLEDRGYGYTF
TRBV9	.	.	TRBJ2-5	TGTGCCAGCAGCGTAGGGGACACCCGGGAGACCCAGTACTTC	CASSVGDTRETQYF
TRBV5-1	TRBD1	.	TRBJ1-1	TGCGCCAGCAGCTGGACGTCGACAGGGATCATGAACACTGAAGCTTTCTTT	CASSWTSTGIMNTEAFF
TRBV7-6	.	.	TRBJ1-1	TGTGCCAGCAGCCCTCTACAGGGTGGGAACACTGAAGCTTTCTTT	CASSPLQGGNTEAFF
TRBV27	TRBD1	.	TRBJ2-1	TGTGCCAGCAGTTTAAAATTCCCGGGACAGGGAATCTACAATGAGCAGTTCTTC	CASSLKFPGQGIYNEQFF
TRBV29-1	TRBD1	.	TRBJ2-7	TGCAGCGCAGAAGACAGGGGTTTAAAGGGGCAGTACTTC	CSAEDRGLKGQYF
TRBV7-2	TRBD1	.	TRBJ1-1	TGTGCCAGCAGCTTAAGTGACAGGGACACTGAAGCTTTCTTT	CASSLSDRDTEAFF
TRBV14	.	.	TRBJ1-3	TGTGCCAGCAGCCACAGGGCCCATCTCTCTGGAAACACCATATATTTT	CASSHRAHLSGNTIYF
TRBV19	.	.	TRBJ1-2	TGTGCCAGTAGTATCAACAGAGATGGCTACACCTTC	CASSINRDGYTF
TRBV4-1	.	.	TRBJ2-1	TGCGCCAGCAGCCAAGTCTTCTCCGGGAAGGGCCTAATGGAGCAGTTCTTC	CASSQVFSGKGLMEQFF
TRBV19	.	.	TRBJ1-2	TGTGCCAGTAGTGACATTTTGGGTCAACAGATTCCCTTCCTTAACTATGGCTACACCTTC	CASSDILGQQIPFLNYGYTF
TRBV28	.	.	TRBJ1-3	TGTGCCAGCAGTCCCACTGGAAACACCATATATTTT	CASSPTGNTIYF
TRBV9	.	.	TRBJ1-1	TGTGCCAGCAGCGTAGACTATCGAGGTGGCAGCACTGAAGCTTTCTTT	CASSVDYRGGSTEAFF
TRBV9	.	.	TRBJ2-1	TGTGCCAGCAGCGTCAAACAGGGATCTGAGCAGTTCTTC	CASSVKQGSEQFF
TRBV7-2	.	.	TRBJ1-2	TGTGCCAGCAGCCCCGGGGAGACCCGGGATGGCTACACCTTC	CASSPGETRDGYTF
TRBV6-5	TRBD1	.	TRBJ2-7	TGTGCCAGCAGTTACACCGACAGGGGCGAGCAGTACTTC	CASSYTDRGEQYF
TRBV28	.	.	TRBJ1-5	TGTGCCAGCAGCCCTCAACAGGGTATCTATCAGCCCCAGCATTTT	CASSPQQGIYQPQHF
TRBV30	.	.	TRBJ2-7	TGTGCCTGGGGTCATCTAGACAGACCTTCCTACGAGCAGTACTTC	CAWGHLDRPSYEQYF
TRBV19	.	.	TRBJ1-5	TGTGCCAGTAGCATGAGGGCGGATTGGCAGAATCAGCCCCAGCATTTT	CASSMRADWQNQPQHF
TRBV28	TRBD1	once	TRBJ1-4	TGTGCCAGCAGGGTACCCGGGACAGGGGATGAAAAACTGTTTTTT	CASRVPGTGDEKLFF
TRBV6-5	.	.	TRBJ1-4	TGTGCCAGCAGTTACGCGGCAGTAACGAATGAAAAACTGTTTTTT	CASSYAAVTNEKLFF
TRBV4-3	TRBD2	.	TRBJ2-3	TGCGCCAGCAGCCGCGGTAGCGGGGGGGCGACAGATACGCAGTATTTT	CASSRGSGGATDTQYF
TRBV6-5	TRBD1	.	TRBJ1-3	TGTGCCAGCTCCCCCGGACAGGGGGCTGGAAACACCATATATTTT	CASSPGQGAGNTIYF
TRBV19	.	.	TRBJ1-1	TGTGCCAGTAGGGGGGGGCAGGGTTACACTGAAGCTTTCTTT	CASRGGQGYTEAFF
TRBV7-9	TRBD1	.	TRBJ2-7	TGTGCCAGCAGCGCGTCGACAGGGCGCTACGAGCAGTACTTC	CASSASTGRYEQYF
TRBV5-4	TRBD1	.	TRBJ2-5	TGTGCCAGCAGCCCTTGGGACAGAGACCAAGAGACCCAGTACTTC	CASSPWDRDQETQYF
TRBV6-5	.	.	TRBJ1-2	TGTGCCAGCAGCCCCCCCGGAGATATGAGAGGCTACACCTTC	CASSPPGDMRGYTF
TRBV25-1	.	.	TRBJ1-2	TGTGCCAGCAGTCCGGGTGGCAACTATGGCTACACCTTC	CASSPGGNYGYTF
TRBV29-1	.	.	TRBJ1-1	TGCAGCGTTGTTCCACAGCCGAACACTGAAGCTTTCTTT	CSVVPQPNTEAFF
TRBV5-4	.	.	TRBJ2-7	TGTGCCAGCAGCTTGGTTGGCAGTACGTACGAGCAGTACTTC	CASSLVGSTYEQYF
TRBV10-1	TRBD1	few	TRBJ1-3	TGCGCCAGCAGTGGAGGGACAGGTGGCTCTGGAAACACCATATATTTT	CASSGGTGGSGNTIYF
TRBV5-6	.	.	TRBJ1-5	TGTGCCAGCAGCTCCCTCGGCGGGGTCGACTATAGCAATCAGCCCCAGCATTTT	CASSSLGGVDYSNQPQHF
TRBV5-4	.	.	TRBJ2-1	TGTGCCAGCAGCGGGGGCGGTTACAATGAGCAGTTCTTC	CASSGGGYNEQFF
TRBV7-2	.	.	TRBJ2-3	TGTGCCAGCAGCTTAGTAGCCGATACGCAGTATTTT	CASSLVADTQYF
TRBV6-4	TRBD2	.	TRBJ2-5	TGTGCCAGCAGTCCCCTAGCGGGGGGGAGCGAGACCCAGTACTTC	CASSPLAGGSETQYF
TRBV4-3	.	.	TRBJ1-2	TGCGCCAGCAGCCAAGAGTACCGGCAGGGTCGGAGCTACACCTTC	CASSQEYRQGRSYTF